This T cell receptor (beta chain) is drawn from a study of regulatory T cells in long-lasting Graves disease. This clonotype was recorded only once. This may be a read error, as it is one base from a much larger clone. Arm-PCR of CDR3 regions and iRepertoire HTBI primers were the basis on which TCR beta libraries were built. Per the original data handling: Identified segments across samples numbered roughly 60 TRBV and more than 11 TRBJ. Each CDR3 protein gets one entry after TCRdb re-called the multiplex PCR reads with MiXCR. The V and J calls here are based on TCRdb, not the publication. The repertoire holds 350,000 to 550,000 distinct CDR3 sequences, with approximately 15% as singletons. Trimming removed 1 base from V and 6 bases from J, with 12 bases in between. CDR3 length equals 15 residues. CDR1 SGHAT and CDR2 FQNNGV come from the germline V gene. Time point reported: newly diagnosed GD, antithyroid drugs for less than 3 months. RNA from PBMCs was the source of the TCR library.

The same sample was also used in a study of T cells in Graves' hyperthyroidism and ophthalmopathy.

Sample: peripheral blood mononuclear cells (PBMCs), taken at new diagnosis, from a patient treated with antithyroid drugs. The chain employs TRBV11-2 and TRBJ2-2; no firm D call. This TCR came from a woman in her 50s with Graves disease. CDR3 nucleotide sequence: TGTGCCAGCAGCTTAGGAATTTCTGAGTCCGGGGAGCTGTTTTTT. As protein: CASSLGISESGELFF.